These T cell receptor beta chains were read from a single sample in a study of Graves' ophthalmopathy and Graves' hyperthyroidism. TCRdb re-derived calls from the multiplex PCR reads in MiXCR, one entry per CDR3 protein. The repertoire holds about 740,000 distinct CDR3 sequences, with 40% as singletons. Sequenced material: peripheral blood. The receptors shown here come from an adult man with Graves' ophthalmopathy. The CDR3 runs from the conserved cysteine through the conserved F or W. D genes are given only for firm matches. Size is stated for part of the rows, as once, few or many counts, or as a class when the clone is expanded.

TRBD1 NA TRBJ1-5 TRBV7-9 TGTGCCAGCAGCCCTGGGACAGGGGGCTTGATCAGGGATCAGCCCCAGCATTTT CASSPGTGGLIRDQPQHF
NA many TRBJ2-6 TRBV12-3/TRBV12-4 TGTGCCAGCAGGGATCCTGGGGCCAACGTCCTGACTTTC CASRDPGANVLTF
NA many TRBJ2-7 TRBV15 TGTGCCACCAGCAGAGGAGGGGTACTGGGGGCCTACGAGCAGTACTTC CATSRGGVLGAYEQYF
TRBD1 NA TRBJ1-2 TRBV29-1 TGCAGCGTTGTGGCGAGGGGGCTGTCTGGCTACACCTTC CSVVARGLSGYTF
NA NA TRBJ2-6 TRBV9 TGTGCCAGCAGTTTCTTTATGTTGGCTGGGGCCAACGTCCTGACTTTC CASSFFMLAGANVLTF
TRBD1 many TRBJ2-7 TRBV7-9 TGTGCCAGCAGCCCACGGACAGGGAATGACGAGCAGTACTTC CASSPRTGNDEQYF
NA NA TRBJ1-1 TRBV6-6 TGTGCCAGCAGTTCTAGGACACTCATGAACACTGAAGCTTTCTTT CASSSRTLMNTEAFF
NA NA TRBJ1-1 TRBV4-2 TGTGCCAGCAGCCAAGAGCCCGGGCTGAACACTGAAGCTTTCTTT CASSQEPGLNTEAFF
TRBD1 few TRBJ1-5 TRBV19 TGTGCCAGTAGTATTAAGGGGGCCAGTCAGCCCCAGCATTTT CASSIKGASQPQHF
NA many TRBJ1-2 TRBV5-6 TGTGCCAGCAGCTTGATGAAAAGATATGGCTACACCTTC CASSLMKRYGYTF
TRBD2 many TRBJ2-5 TRBV2 TGTGCCAGCAGTCCCCTAGCGGGGGGAGAGACCCAGTACTTC CASSPLAGGETQYF
NA NA TRBJ2-5 TRBV5-6 TGTGCCAGCAGCTTGGTCGGGAACGGGGGAGAGACCCAGTACTTC CASSLVGNGGETQYF
NA NA TRBJ1-2 TRBV4-1 TGCGCCAGCAGCCAAGACCCTCAGAGGGTAGACTATGGCTACACCTTC CASSQDPQRVDYGYTF
TRBD2 NA TRBJ2-7 TRBV20-1 TGCAGTGCCCATTTAGCGGGAGCGGGTTACGAGCAGTACTTC CSAHLAGAGYEQYF
TRBD1 once TRBJ1-1 TRBV11-3 TGTGCCAGCAGCCCGACAGGGCGGTACCTGAACACTGAAGCTTTCTTT CASSPTGRYLNTEAFF
NA NA TRBJ2-5 TRBV24-1 TGTGCCACCAGTTTATCCCCGGTTCGGGAGACCCAGTACTTC CATSLSPVRETQYF
NA NA TRBJ1-2 TRBV2 TGTGCCAGCAGCTCCGGTCCCAGGTCTAACTATGGCTGCACCTTC CASSSGPRSNYGCTF
NA few TRBJ1-1 TRBV19 TGTGCCAGTACCCACCTAAACAGGGTTGAAACTGAAGCTTTCTTT CASTHLNRVETEAFF
NA many TRBJ2-5 TRBV29-1 TGCAGCGGATCAAACAGGGATCTCGGCCAAGAGACCCAGTACTTC CSGSNRDLGQETQYF
TRBD1 NA TRBJ2-2 TRBV7-9 TGTGCCAGCACCTCCGGGACAGTCAACACCGGGGAGCTGTTTTTT CASTSGTVNTGELFF
NA many TRBJ1-1 TRBV2 TGTGCCAGCAACGAGAAGGGCTGGATGACTGAAGCTTTCTTT CASNEKGWMTEAFF
NA NA TRBJ1-4 TRBV19 TGTGCCAGTACAGAGGGCGCCGTTATTGAAAAACTGTTTTTT CASTEGAVIEKLFF
NA NA TRBJ2-7 TRBV7-8 TGTGCCAGCAGCTATACTAGCCTCGAATACGAGCAGTACTTC CASSYTSLEYEQYF
TRBD2 NA TRBJ2-7 TRBV20-1 TGCAGTGAGGCGGGAGGAAGATTTGGGGAGCAGTACTTC CSEAGGRFGEQYF
NA few TRBJ2-7 TRBV7-9 TGTGCCAGCAGCCAAGCTCGGACGGGCTCCGAGCAGTACTTC CASSQARTGSEQYF
NA NA TRBJ1-6 TRBV2 TGTGCCAGCAGCTTATCAGGACAGAATAATTCACCCCTCCACTTT CASSLSGQNNSPLHF
NA many TRBJ2-6 TRBV15 TGTGCCACCAGCAGAGATTACGGGCCGGGCTCTGGGGCCAACGTCCTGACTTTC CATSRDYGPGSGANVLTF
TRBD2 NA TRBJ2-2 TRBV7-2 TGTGCCAGCAGCTACCAGCGGGAGATCTACACCGGGGAGCTGTTTTTT CASSYQREIYTGELFF
NA NA TRBJ2-7 TRBV7-2 TGTGCCAGCAGCTTAGTAGCCGGCAGGGGGGCCTACGAGCAGTACTTC CASSLVAGRGAYEQYF
TRBD1 NA TRBJ2-7 TRBV10-2 TGCGCCAGCTATCGCACGGGACAGGGGGACGAGCAGTACTTC CASYRTGQGDEQYF
NA NA TRBJ2-6 TRBV7-2 TGTGCCAGCAGCCCAAAGGACGTCACCGGGGCCGGGTCTGGGGCCAACGTCCTGACTTTC CASSPKDVTGAGSGANVLTF
NA many TRBJ1-6 TRBV7-8 TGTGCCAGCAGCTTAGAGGGCAGGGGAGGTTCACCCCTCCACTTT CASSLEGRGGSPLHF
NA many TRBJ2-5 TRBV7-2 TGTGCCAGCAGCTTATTCCGACCCTGGGAGACCCAGTACTTC CASSLFRPWETQYF
NA few TRBJ1-5 TRBV24-1 TGTGCCAGCAGTTTCTCAGGGGAGCATCAGCCCCAGCATTTT CASSFSGEHQPQHF
NA NA TRBJ2-7 TRBV6-5 TGTGCCAGCAGTTACCCCACTACCTACGAGCAGTACTTC CASSYPTTYEQYF
NA many TRBJ1-1 TRBV19 TGTGCCAGTAGTTACGACCAGAACACTGAAGCTTTCTTT CASSYDQNTEAFF
TRBD1 many TRBJ1-4 TRBV9 TGTGCCAGCAGCGTAGTTGGGACAGATAATGAAAAACTGTTTTTT CASSVVGTDNEKLFF
NA NA TRBJ2-5 TRBV29-1 TGCAGCGTTGGACTAGGACCCACCGGGGAGACCCAGTACTTC CSVGLGPTGETQYF
TRBD1 NA TRBJ2-7 TRBV29-1 TGCAGCGTTGAAGCCGCAGGGACAGGGGTCGAGCAGTACTTC CSVEAAGTGVEQYF
NA NA TRBJ2-7 TRBV20-1 TGCAGTGCTGTACCCCACGGGAGACCCTCCTACGAGCAGTACTTC CSAVPHGRPSYEQYF
TRBD2 few TRBJ2-6 TRBV7-9 TGTGCCAGCAGCCCCCGGCTAGCGGGAGGGCCATTTGGGGCCAACGTCCTGACTTTC CASSPRLAGGPFGANVLTF
TRBD1 few TRBJ2-2 TRBV7-9 TGTGCTTCAAGGGACAGGACGAACACCGGGGAGCTGTTTTTT CASRDRTNTGELFF
NA many TRBJ2-5 TRBV5-1 TGTGCCAGCAGCTTAGGCGGCGGATCTCAAGAGACCCAGTACTTC CASSLGGGSQETQYF
TRBD1 NA TRBJ1-1 TRBV10-1 TGCGCCAGCAGTGAGTCCCGACAGGGGCAGGGTGACACTGAAGCTTTCTTT CASSESRQGQGDTEAFF
NA NA TRBJ2-7 TRBV20-1 TGCAGTGCTAGGAATGACAGGTATTCCGAGCAGTACTTC CSARNDRYSEQYF
TRBD2 once TRBJ2-2 TRBV6-1 TGTGCCAGCAGAGCCACTAGCGGGGGGGCGATCGGGGAGCTGTTTTTT CASRATSGGAIGELFF
NA few TRBJ1-6 TRBV6-1 TGTGCCAGCAGTCTACGACGAAGTACGGGACGACATAATTCACCCCTCCACTTT CASSLRRSTGRHNSPLHF
TRBD2 NA TRBJ2-5 TRBV5-1 TGCGCCAGCAGCTTGAGGCTGTGGGAGGGCCCGGAGACCCAGTACTTC CASSLRLWEGPETQYF
NA once TRBJ2-6 TRBV29-1 TGCAGCGTTGAAGTATCACACCTCTCTGGGGCCAACGTCCTGACTTTC CSVEVSHLSGANVLTF
NA NA TRBJ1-4 TRBV6-5 TGTGCCAGCAGTTACTCGGGCGGTCGGCGTGAAAAACTGTTTTTT CASSYSGGRREKLFF
NA NA TRBJ2-7 TRBV29-1 TGCAGCGCGGGAGTCACAACCTACGAGCAGTACTTC CSAGVTTYEQYF
NA many TRBJ1-1 TRBV11-2 TGTGCCAGCTTCGAAATCGGGGACACTGAAGCTTTCTTT CASFEIGDTEAFF
NA NA TRBJ2-5 TRBV28 TGTGCCAGCAGTTTACGAGGACAGAAACCACTTTGGGAGACCCAGTACTTC CASSLRGQKPLWETQYF
TRBD1 many TRBJ1-5 TRBV24-1 TGTGCCACCAGTTCCCAGGGGGCACGGCAGCCCCAGCATTTT CATSSQGARQPQHF
NA many TRBJ1-2 TRBV29-1 TGCAGCGCGAGGGACACGGCTAACTATGGCTACACCTTC CSARDTANYGYTF
NA many TRBJ1-2 TRBV7-6 TGTGCCAGCAGCCGCCCTCGTAAAGGGGAGTATAGCTATGGCTACACCTTC CASSRPRKGEYSYGYTF
NA few TRBJ1-5 TRBV19 TGTGCCTGGAGTGTCGCGGAGAATCAGCCCCAGCATTTT CAWSVAENQPQHF
NA few TRBJ2-3 TRBV10-3 TGTGCCATCAGTGCAGGGCAGAGTAGCACAGATACGCAGTATTTT CAISAGQSSTDTQYF